These 15 T cell receptor beta chains came from one sample sequenced in a study of blood T cell repertoires in COVID-19. Assay used: immunoSEQ multiplex PCR; TCRdb lists only in-frame clones, some missing. The sample contains about 250,000 clones, around nine tenths of which appear only once. Sequenced material: PBMCs or T cells enriched from blood (not recorded which). These receptors originate from a middle-aged man who had recovered from COVID-19.

V usage is TRBV12-5 and J usage is TRBJ2-2, with D possibly being TRBD1 (5 bases). CDR3 length: 15 residues. Trimming removed 5 bases from V and 1 base from J, with 11 bases in between. The germline V gene has CDR1 LGHNT and CDR2 FRNRAP. The CDR3, as DNA: TGTGCTAGTGGTCCGAGCAGGGTGAACACCGGGGAGCTGTTTTTT. It translates to CASGPSRVNTGELFF.

The chain carries TRBV9 and TRBJ1-2, with D possibly matching TRBD1 (6 bases). The germline CDR1 and CDR2 sequences are SGDLS and YYNGEE. V gave up 3 bases and J gave up 6 bases, with 18 bases separating them. The CDR3 loop spans 15 amino acids. CDR3 DNA sequence: TGTGCCAGCAGCGCCTTGATTTTGGGGGCTGATGGCTACACCTTC. The encoded protein is CASSALILGADGYTF. The whole variable domain, filled in from reference TRBV9 and TRBJ1-2, reads DSGVTQTPKHLITATGQRVTLRCSPRSGDLSVYWYQQSLDQGLQFLIQYYNGEERAKGNILERFSAQQFPDLHSELNLSSLELGDSALYFCASSALILGADGYTFGSGTRLTVV.

On this clone itself: The sample has other DNA sequences that encode this CDR3 too. The rearrangement uses TRBV15 and TRBJ1-5; D is unclear. This CDR3 spans 14 amino acids. Looked up from germline, CDR1 is LNHNV and CDR2 is YYDKDF (reference sequence). The V end lost 3 bases, the J end lost 0 bases, and 6 bases lay between the germline ends. DNA of the CDR3: TGTGCCACCAGCAGGGAGAATAGCAATCAGCCCCAGCATTTT. This codes for CATSRENSNQPQHF.

This chain uses TRBV19 with TRBJ1-5, with a tentative D call TRBD1 (5 bases). CDR1 is LNHDA, CDR2 SQIVND, per germline (reference sequence). Between the trimmed V and J ends, which lost 7 bases and 8 bases, there was a span of 21 bases. The CDR3 is 15 residues long. CDR3 region: CASNRQSDQIKPQHF. The CDR3 coding sequence is TGTGCCAGTAACCGACAGTCCGACCAAATTAAGCCCCAGCATTTT. The full variable domain, its missing parts supplied by reference TRBV19 and TRBJ1-5, is DGGITQSPKYLFRKEGQNVTLSCEQNLNHDAMYWYRQDPGQGLRLIYYSQIVNDFQKGDIAEGYSVSREKKESFPLTVTSAQKNPTAFYLCASNRQSDQIKPQHFGDGTRLSIL.

The rearrangement links TRBV10-3 to TRBJ2-7; 11 nucleotides line up with TRBD1. CDR1 and CDR2 from the germline V gene are ENHRY and SYGVKD. CDR3 size: 13 residues. J was trimmed by 5 bases and V by 7 bases; bases with no gene match: 4. The CDR3 is CAITRDRGDEQYF. DNA for the CDR3: TGTGCCATCACCAGGGACAGGGGGGACGAGCAGTACTTC.

This clone showed up just once. The chain joins TRBV6-5 to TRBJ2-3; TRBD2 matches 7 bases. This CDR3 comprises 15 residues. Germline CDR1 reads MNHEY; CDR2 reads SVGAGI. Trimming cost V 6 bases and J 2 bases; bases outside gene matches: 8. CDR3 region: CASSRLAATTDTQYF. CDR3 nucleotide sequence: TGTGCCAGCAGCCGGCTAGCGGCCACCACAGATACGCAGTATTTT.

This rearrangement joins TRBV15 to TRBJ2-3; unclear D gene. CDR1 and CDR2 (germline): LNHNV, YYDKDF (reference sequence). The CDR3 has 15 residues. V lost 0 bases and J 2 bases, leaving 9 bases between the germline ends. The CDR3 protein is CATSRDSADTDTQYF. The CDR3 nucleotides are TGTGCCACCAGCAGAGACAGTGCCGACACAGATACGCAGTATTTT.

The chain recombines TRBV11-3 with TRBJ2-1; the D gene is possibly TRBD2 (6 bases). Looked up from germline, CDR1 is SGHNT and CDR2 is YENEEA. CDR3 length equals 17 residues. V shed 5 bases and J shed 4 bases, with 21 bases lying between them. This CDR3 reads CASSPWRDQRGYNEQFF. In DNA form, the CDR3 reads TGTGCCAGCAGCCCCTGGAGGGATCAGCGCGGTTACAATGAGCAGTTCTTC.

V is TRBV12-3 or TRBV12-4 and J is TRBJ1-1, with 8 nucleotides matching TRBD1. The CDR3 is made up of 12 amino acids. Unmatched junction bases numbered 2, after V lost 5 bases and J lost 6 bases. The DNA for the CDR3 is TGTGCCAGCAGTCCGACAGGGGCTGAAGCTTTCTTT. The encoded protein is CASSPTGAEAFF.

The chain links TRBV11-3 to TRBJ1-4; possible D gene TRBD1, 6 bases. The CDR3 contains 17 residues. Germline V gives CDR1 SGHNT, CDR2 YENEEA. V was pared by 1 base and J by 1 base, with 13 bases between. This CDR3 is CASSLAPGGGTNEKLFF. DNA for the CDR3: TGTGCCAGCAGCTTAGCTCCGGGAGGGGGAACTAATGAAAAACTGTTTTTT.

This clone was seen only once. The V call is TRBV28, the J call TRBJ2-7; 11 bases match TRBD2. The length of the CDR3 is 15 residues. Germline loops: CDR1 MDHEN, CDR2 SYDVKM. V lost 5 bases and J lost 3; bases outside the gene matches: 6. The CDR3 spells CASSRGTSGNYEQYF. In DNA, the CDR3 is TGTGCCAGCAGTCGGGGGACTAGCGGTAACTACGAGCAGTACTTC.

The V and J genes are TRBV9 and TRBJ2-7; no clear D. Germline V gene lookup returns CDR1 SGDLS and CDR2 YYNGEE. The V and J ends lost 1 base and 3 bases respectively, with 20 bases between them. The CDR3 contains 17 residues. This chain's CDR3 is CASSVYEQPTPLYEQYF. The CDR3 DNA reads TGTGCCAGCAGCGTATATGAACAGCCTACGCCCCTCTACGAGCAGTACTTC.

V gene TRBV30 combines with J gene TRBJ2-4; the match to TRBD1 covers 8 bases. Germline CDR1 reads GTSNPN; CDR2 reads SVGIG (reference sequence). The CDR3 has 17 residues. With V trimmed by 5 bases and J by 0 bases, 12 bases remained unmatched. Written as DNA, the CDR3 is TGTGCCTGGGGAAAAATTCGACAGGGGATAGCCAAAAACATTCAGTACTTC. As protein: CAWGKIRQGIAKNIQYF.

In nucleotides, the CDR3 is TGTGCCAGCAGCGTATATGCAGGGAACAGTCAAGAGACCCAGTACTTC. This codes for CASSVYAGNSQETQYF. The genes are TRBV9 and TRBJ2-5, with D maybe TRBD1 (5 bases). The CDR3 is made up of 16 amino acids. The V end lost 1 base, the J end lost 2 bases, and 15 bases lay between the germline ends. The V gene's germline CDR1 is SGDLS and CDR2 YYNGEE.

The rearrangement joins TRBV27 to TRBJ2-3; 8 nucleotides match TRBD2. From germline, CDR1 is MNHEY and CDR2 SMNVEV (reference sequence). The V gene end was trimmed by 4 bases and the J gene end by 6 bases; junction bases not matched to a gene: 12. CDR3 size: 16 residues. CDR3 sequence reads: CASSWDYPGRGDTQYF. CDR3 DNA sequence: TGTGCCAGCAGTTGGGACTACCCCGGGAGGGGGGATACGCAGTATTTT.